Below are 13 T cell receptor beta chains sequenced from a single sample in a study of low-dose radiotherapy and immunotherapy resistance in tumors. Both TCRalpha and TCRbeta chains were reverse transcribed with V-gene-specific primers. TCR amplification used 15 to 20 PCR cycles, a constant-region primer and a V-primer adapter. TCRdb processed the reads anew with MiXCR; each CDR3 protein has one entry. The sample includes 8,500 to 14,000 distinct CDR3 sequences, about 51% of them seen just once. These receptors were taken from a human donor with advanced metastatic prostate, ovarian, gallbladder or colorectal cancer (not recorded which). This table probably holds off-target reads from a library built for another chain.

This rearrangement joins TRBV6-5 to TRBJ2-3; the D call may be TRBD1 or TRBD2 (5 bases each). The CDR3 totals 15 residues. The V end was cut by 7 bases, the J end by 3 bases, with 17 bases between. Germline assignment: CDR1 MNHEY and CDR2 SVGAGI. The CDR3 sequence: CASKVKGTETDTQYF. The CDR3 nucleotides are TGTGCCAGCAAAGTCAAAGGGACGGAGACAGATACGCAGTATTTT.

This clonotype was seen a handful of times. CDR3 loop: CASSVGGLADNEQFF. Written as DNA, the CDR3 is TGTGCCAGCAGCGTAGGGGGGCTAGCGGACAATGAGCAGTTCTTC. The chain recombines TRBV9 with TRBJ2-1, with TRBD2 as a possible D gene (7 bases). The CDR3 has 15 amino acids. Between the trimmed V and J ends, which lost 0 bases and 5 bases, there was a span of 12 bases. Per germline, CDR1 SGDLS and CDR2 YYNGEE.

V gene TRBV10-3 combines with J gene TRBJ1-3; D remains ambiguous. Trimming pared 0 bases from V and 0 bases from J, leaving 3 bases between. This CDR3 has 14 residues. CDR1 is ENHRY and CDR2 is SYGVKD in the germline V gene. The CDR3 sequence is CAISESVSGNTIYF. The CDR3 region has the DNA TGTGCCATCAGTGAGTCGGTCTCTGGAAACACCATATATTTT.

The rearrangement uses TRBV2 and TRBJ2-5, with TRBD1 identical over 10 bases. From germline, CDR1 is SNHLY and CDR2 FYNNEI. The CDR3 covers 14 residues. The junction had 3 bases not matched to a gene; V was cut back by 3 bases and J by 5 bases. The CDR3 sequence is CASSETGGKETQYF. The CDR3 DNA sequence: TGTGCCAGCAGTGAGACAGGGGGCAAGGAGACCCAGTACTTC. The variable domain in full, with the rest retrieved from reference TRBV2 and TRBJ2-5, is EPEVTQTPSHQVTQMGQEVILRCVPISNHLYFYWYRQILGQKVEFLVSFYNNEISEKSEIFDDQFSVERPDGSNFTLKIRSTKLEDSAMYFCASSETGGKETQYFGPGTRLLVL.

The rearrangement uses TRBV28 and TRBJ1-2; possible D gene TRBD1, 6 bases. This CDR3 has 16 residues. Deletions cut 2 bases from V and 8 bases from J, with 21 bases between. Germline V gene lookup returns CDR1 MDHEN and CDR2 SYDVKM. CDR3 sequence reads: CASSLRGTYRAWGYTF. CDR3 in DNA: TGTGCCAGCAGTTTAAGGGGGACATACAGGGCATGGGGCTACACCTTC.

This clonotype was recorded once. The chain combines TRBV6-5 with TRBJ2-7; unclear D gene. CDR1 and CDR2 from the germline V gene are MNHEY and SVGAGI. This CDR3 region has 13 residues. Trimming left V 2 bases short and J 6 bases short, with 11 bases between. The CDR3 region is CASSYMATSEQYF. The CDR3 region has the DNA TGTGCCAGCAGTTACATGGCTACCTCCGAGCAGTACTTC.

The sample holds a few counts of this clonotype. The V call is TRBV12-3 or TRBV12-4, the J call TRBJ1-5, with 11 bases fitting TRBD1. V lost 5 bases to trimming and J lost 7 bases; unmatched junction nucleotides: 1. There are 13 residues in the CDR3. The CDR3 bases are TGTGCCAGCAGTGGACAGGGGGCACAGCCCCAGCATTTT. Encoded protein: CASSGQGAQPQHF.

V is TRBV28 and J is TRBJ2-7, with 9 bases aligning to TRBD1. The CDR3 length is 13 residues. Germline assignment: CDR1 MDHEN and CDR2 SYDVKM. V lost 7 bases and J lost 6; bases outside the gene matches: 7. In DNA form, the CDR3 reads TGTGCCAGCACCCTACAGGGGGCGGGCGAGCAGTACTTC. Translating gives CASTLQGAGEQYF.

This clonotype was picked up one time. The chain joins TRBV7-2 to TRBJ1-1; D not resolved. The length of the CDR3 is 15 residues. Germline loops: CDR1 SGHTA, CDR2 FQGNSA. The ends were cut back, 1 base at V and 2 bases at J, with 11 bases in the middle. As DNA, the CDR3 is TGTGCCAGCAGCTTAGTAGGCAGATACAACACTGAAGCTTTCTTT. Translation gives CASSLVGRYNTEAFF. Looking up the rest from reference TRBV7-2 and TRBJ1-1 gives the full variable domain: GAGVSQSPSNKVTEKGKDVELRCDPISGHTALYWYRQSLGQGLEFLIYFQGNSAPDKSGLPSDRFSAERTGGSVSTLTIQRTQQEDSAVYLCASSLVGRYNTEAFFGQGTRLTVV.

The rearrangement links TRBV9 to TRBJ1-1, with D perhaps matching TRBD1 (5 bases). The ends were cut back, 0 bases at V and 0 bases at J, with 12 bases in the middle. Germline lookup yields CDR1 SGDLS and CDR2 YYNGEE. The CDR3 is 16 residues long. DNA of the CDR3: TGTGCCAGCAGCGTAGCGGACCAGGGAGTGAACACTGAAGCTTTCTTT. Protein product: CASSVADQGVNTEAFF. Full variable domain (outside the CDR3, taken from reference TRBV9 and TRBJ1-1): DSGVTQTPKHLITATGQRVTLRCSPRSGDLSVYWYQQSLDQGLQFLIQYYNGEERAKGNILERFSAQQFPDLHSELNLSSLELGDSALYFCASSVADQGVNTEAFFGQGTRLTVV.

The J gene is TRBJ2-5, the V gene TRBV2, with a possible D match to TRBD1 (5 bases). V lost 7 bases and J lost 1, with 13 bases in between. Germline CDR1 is SNHLY and CDR2 is FYNNEI. The CDR3 is 14 residues long. DNA for the CDR3: TGTGCCAGCACCTCACACAGGACCCAAGAGACCCAGTACTTC. Its translation: CASTSHRTQETQYF.

The gene calls are TRBV28 and TRBJ2-3; 9 bases line up with TRBD2. CDR1 is MDHEN and CDR2 is SYDVKM in the germline V gene. After removal of 4 bases from V and 4 bases from J, the junction contained 12 bases not matched to a gene. The CDR3 is made up of 17 amino acids. In DNA form, the CDR3 reads TGTGCCAGCAGTTCCCCATCCCCGGGACTAGCCCCAGATACGCAGTATTTT. This sequence encodes CASSSPSPGLAPDTQYF.

The genes are TRBV12-3 or TRBV12-4 and TRBJ2-7, with 9 bases identical to TRBD1. The CDR3 sequence is 13 residues long. V lost 3 bases to trimming and J lost 7 bases; unmatched junction nucleotides: 4. CDR3 loop: CASSFTGGQEQYF. In nucleotides, the CDR3 is TGTGCCAGCAGTTTTACAGGGGGCCAGGAGCAGTACTTC.